These 13 T cell receptor beta chains were sequenced from one sample in a study of siplizumab effects on memory and regulatory T cells. Measured with immunoSEQ multiplex PCR; TCRdb has only the in-frame clones, and not every one. The profile shows approximately 110,000 clones, roughly 91% of them singletons. Sequenced material: CD4+ T cells sorted from blood. The receptors stem from a human donor in good health.

This chain links TRBV4-1 with TRBJ2-7, with 8 bases fitting TRBD2. This CDR3 is 15 amino acids long. V lost 0 bases to trimming and J lost 3 bases; unmatched junction nucleotides: 4. Germline-derived CDR1 and CDR2 are MGHRA and YSYEKL. CDR3 nucleotide sequence: TGCGCCAGCAGCCAAGAGAACGGGAGGGGCTACGAGCAGTACTTC. Amino acid sequence: CASSQENGRGYEQYF.

This chain joins TRBV30 and TRBJ2-7; TRBD2 is a possible D gene (6 bases). The germline V gene encodes CDR1 GTSNPN and CDR2 SVGIG (reference sequence). The V end was cut by 3 bases, the J end by 2 bases, with 17 bases between. The CDR3 contains 15 residues. DNA of the CDR3: TGTGCCTGGAGCGGCTTAGGGGACTTCGCCTACGAGCAGTACTTC. It yields the protein CAWSGLGDFAYEQYF.

The V call is TRBV6-5, the J call TRBJ2-5; 7 positions match TRBD2. The CDR3 contains 14 residues. Germline CDR1 is MNHEY and CDR2 is SVGAGI. J was trimmed by 5 bases and V by 5 bases; bases with no gene match: 8. The CDR3 DNA is TGTGCCAGCAGTCCTAGCGGCGGGGTGGAGACCCAGTACTTC. This encodes CASSPSGGVETQYF.

The chain joins TRBV6-1 to TRBJ2-2, with unresolved D. The CDR3 contains 14 residues. The V end was cut by 10 bases, the J end by 6 bases, with 18 bases between. CDR1 and CDR2 from the germline V gene are MNHNS and SASEGT. DNA of the CDR3: TGTGCCACACAAATCCGGAAGGTTGCCGGGGAGCTGTTTTTT. Its translation is CATQIRKVAGELFF.

J is TRBJ1-5 and V is TRBV7-2; the match to TRBD1 covers 9 bases. With V trimmed by 5 bases and J by 7 bases, 9 bases remained unmatched. The germline V gene encodes CDR1 SGHTA and CDR2 FQGNSA. The CDR3 has 15 residues. The CDR3: CASSPTGQGYQPQHF. The CDR3 nucleotides read TGTGCCAGCAGCCCGACCGGACAGGGGTACCAGCCCCAGCATTTT. Variable domain in full (rest from reference TRBV7-2 and TRBJ1-5): GAGVSQSPSNKVTEKGKDVELRCDPISGHTALYWYRQSLGQGLEFLIYFQGNSAPDKSGLPSDRFSAERTGGSVSTLTIQRTQQEDSAVYLCASSPTGQGYQPQHFGDGTRLSIL.

This chain joins TRBV6-4 and TRBJ1-4; D not certain. The germline V gene has CDR1 MRHNA and CDR2 SNTAGT. Trimming pared 5 bases from V and 3 bases from J, leaving 13 bases between. This CDR3 is 15 amino acids long. The CDR3 sequence is CASSSQWAANEKLFF. The CDR3 DNA sequence: TGTGCCAGCAGTTCCCAGTGGGCGGCTAATGAAAAACTGTTTTTT.

The chain joins TRBV19 to TRBJ2-7; 9 nucleotides agree with TRBD2. Germline V gives CDR1 LNHDA, CDR2 SQIVND (reference sequence). The CDR3 spans 16 residues. The V segment lost 5 bases and the J segment 7 bases; nucleotides outside the gene matches: 15. This CDR3 reads CASSSPSGKVLGEQYF. The CDR3 region has the DNA TGTGCCAGTAGTTCTCCTAGCGGGAAAGTGTTGGGGGAGCAGTACTTC.

The chain recombines TRBV27 with TRBJ2-1; TRBD1 aligns across 8 bases. CDR1 MNHEY and CDR2 SMNVEV come from the germline V gene (reference sequence). The CDR3 runs 16 residues. Trimming at V came to 5 bases and at J to 1 base, leaving 7 bases not matched to a gene. The CDR3 protein is CASSPWHRGSYNEQFF. The DNA for the CDR3 is TGTGCCAGCAGTCCATGGCACAGGGGGTCCTACAATGAGCAGTTCTTC.

This chain connects TRBV2 to TRBJ2-5; D not certain. V was pared by 7 bases and J by 2 bases, with 5 bases between. The CDR3 is made up of 11 amino acids. In germline, CDR1 is SNHLY, CDR2 FYNNEI. CDR3 sequence reads: CASKDQETQYF. In DNA form, the CDR3 reads TGTGCCAGCAAGGATCAAGAGACCCAGTACTTC.

CDR3 in amino acids: CASSVVEGTFEEAFF. In DNA, the CDR3 is TGTGCCAGCAGCGTAGTGGAGGGGACGTTCGAGGAAGCTTTCTTT. This chain joins TRBV9 and TRBJ1-1, with a weak D call TRBD1 (5 bases). Germline V lookup: CDR1 SGDLS, CDR2 YYNGEE. This CDR3 has 15 residues. V lost 0 bases and J lost 8, with 17 bases in between.

The chain employs TRBV29-1 and TRBJ2-1, with 9 bases matching TRBD2. CDR1 is SQVTM and CDR2 is ANQGSEA in the germline V gene. V dropped 2 bases and J dropped 0; count of bases not matched to a gene: 2. This CDR3 region has 15 residues. Here the CDR3 reads CSVEYSGSSYNEQFF. CDR3 in DNA: TGCAGCGTTGAATATAGCGGGAGCTCCTACAATGAGCAGTTCTTC.

The chain carries TRBV7-9 and TRBJ1-3; 8 nucleotides align to TRBD1. Germline V gene lookup returns CDR1 SEHNR and CDR2 FQNEAQ (reference sequence). Trimming cost V 1 base and J 4 bases; bases outside gene matches: 3. CDR3 length equals 15 residues. CDR3 sequence: CASSLDTGGGNTIYF. Written as DNA, the CDR3 is TGTGCCAGCAGCTTAGACACAGGGGGAGGAAACACCATATATTTT.

This chain connects TRBV7-2 to TRBJ1-4, with a possible D match to TRBD1 (6 bases). In germline, CDR1 is SGHTA, CDR2 FQGNSA. The ends were cut back, 1 base at V and 8 bases at J, with 14 bases in the middle. This CDR3 contains 15 residues. In nucleotides, the CDR3 is TGTGCCAGCAGCTTAGGGGGCAGGGGAAGCGAAAAACTGTTTTTT. Protein sequence: CASSLGGRGSEKLFF.